These T cell receptor beta chains were read from a single sample in a study of blood T cell repertoires in COVID-19. Clones were sequenced by immunoSEQ multiplex PCR, and TCRdb holds only the in-frame ones, with some missing. Here the sample spans approximately 290,000 clones, 70% to 85% being singletons. What was sequenced was peripheral blood. These receptors were taken from a human donor with COVID-19, enrolled during active disease. The donor label of this sample is uncertain. The CDR3 runs from the conserved cysteine through the conserved F or W. D genes are given only for firm matches. For some rows the clone size is stated as once, few or many, or as a class when expanded; others skip it.

.	TRBV6-1	TRBJ1-1	.	CASSEAGEAPEAFF	TGTGCCAGCAGTGAGGCAGGGGAAGCCCCTGAAGCTTTCTTT
.	TRBV3-1/TRBV3-2	TRBJ1-6	.	CASSLSPDSYNSPLHF	TGTGCCAGCAGCCTTTCTCCGGACAGTTATAATTCACCCCTCCACTTT
TRBD1	TRBV5-4	TRBJ1-2	.	CASSFGTVYRGYTF	TGTGCCAGCAGCTTCGGGACAGTATACCGAGGCTACACCTTC
.	TRBV12-3/TRBV12-4	TRBJ1-1	.	CASSLYGNTEAFF	TGTGCCAGCAGTTTGTACGGGAACACTGAAGCTTTCTTT
.	TRBV10-2	TRBJ1-1	.	CASSGQIVTEAFF	TGCGCCAGCAGCGGACAGATAGTCACTGAAGCTTTCTTT
.	TRBV4-1	TRBJ2-2	once	CASSRGQSFTGELFF	TGCGCCAGCAGCCGCGGACAGTCATTCACCGGGGAGCTGTTTTTT
.	TRBV5-5	TRBJ1-6	.	CASSRAGDNSPLHF	TGTGCCAGCAGTCGTGCAGGGGACAATTCACCCCTCCACTTT
TRBD2	TRBV9	TRBJ2-7	.	CASSPGLAGTILSYEQYF	TGTGCCAGCAGCCCGGGACTAGCGGGAACGATTCTCTCCTACGAGCAGTACTTC
.	TRBV9	TRBJ2-7	.	CASSPPGARDPYEQYF	TGTGCCAGCAGCCCCCCGGGCGCGCGGGACCCCTACGAGCAGTACTTC
.	TRBV5-4	TRBJ1-1	.	CASSSGGGNTEAFF	TGTGCCAGCAGCTCGGGGGGAGGGAACACTGAAGCTTTCTTT
TRBD2	TRBV5-1	TRBJ2-7	few	CASSLAGVAGEQYF	TGCGCCAGCAGCTTGGCCGGGGTAGCGGGGGAGCAGTACTTC
TRBD2	TRBV19	TRBJ2-1	once	CASGTSGNEQFF	TGTGCCAGCGGGACTAGCGGCAATGAGCAGTTCTTC
TRBD1	TRBV28	TRBJ2-7	.	CASRQTGTASYF	TGTGCCAGCAGGCAAACCGGGACAGCCTCGTACTTC
.	TRBV7-8	TRBJ1-3	.	CASSTDGNTIYF	TGTGCCAGCAGCACAGATGGAAACACCATATATTTT
TRBD2	TRBV6-1	TRBJ2-1	.	CASSEVMGGSGEQFF	TGTGCCAGCAGTGAAGTTATGGGGGGGTCCGGTGAGCAGTTCTTC